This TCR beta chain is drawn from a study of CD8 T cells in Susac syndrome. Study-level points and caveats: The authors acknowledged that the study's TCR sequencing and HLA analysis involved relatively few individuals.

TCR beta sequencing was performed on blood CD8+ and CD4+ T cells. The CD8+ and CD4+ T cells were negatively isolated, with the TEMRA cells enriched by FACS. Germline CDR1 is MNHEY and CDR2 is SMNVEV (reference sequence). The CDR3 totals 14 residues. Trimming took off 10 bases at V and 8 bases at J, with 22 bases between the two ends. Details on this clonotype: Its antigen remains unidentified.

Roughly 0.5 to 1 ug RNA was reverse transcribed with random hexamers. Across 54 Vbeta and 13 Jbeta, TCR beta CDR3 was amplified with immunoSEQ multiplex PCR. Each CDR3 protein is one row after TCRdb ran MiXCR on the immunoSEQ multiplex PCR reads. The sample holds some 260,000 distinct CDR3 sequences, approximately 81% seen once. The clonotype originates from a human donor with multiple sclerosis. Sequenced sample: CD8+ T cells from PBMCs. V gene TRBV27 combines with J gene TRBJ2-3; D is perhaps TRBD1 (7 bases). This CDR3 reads CATARGRGASTQYF. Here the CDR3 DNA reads TGTGCCACCGCGAGGGGCAGGGGGGCGTCTACGCAGTATTTT.